The clone carrying this T cell receptor beta chain was found many times. One base away lies a much larger clone, so this may be a sequencing read error. It was by two-round multiplex PCR that TCR beta CDR3 was amplified from genomic DNA. Gene-specific primers for each TRBV and TRBJ gene drove first-round PCR. There were universal primers used in the second PCR round. TCRdb ran MiXCR on the multiplex PCR reads and lists one entry per CDR3 protein. The table has roughly 29,000 distinct CDR3 sequences, approximately 31% seen once. This record belongs to a study of prognosis after radiotherapy for stage I lung cancer. Study context: SBRT radiotherapy comprised 3 to 5 fractions at a biologically effective dose of at least 100 Gy.

In germline, CDR1 is MNHNS, CDR2 SASEGT. This CDR3 is 17 amino acids long. The chain uses TRBV6-1 and TRBJ2-2; D possibly corresponds to TRBD2 (5 bases). The clonotype originates from a donor aged 50 or older with non-small cell lung cancer. The sequences come from PBMCs, collected before or after stereotactic body radiation therapy (not recorded which). The CDR3 loop is CACSEAWTGWNTGELFF. The DNA for the CDR3 is TGTGCCTGCAGTGAAGCTTGGACGGGATGGAACACCGGGGAGCTGTTTTTT.